The 31 T cell receptor beta chains below were found in one sample sequenced in a study of cytomegalovirus exposure and HLA in healthy donors. Primers for the PCR totalled 60 Vbeta and 13 Jbeta. Using immunoSEQ multiplex PCR, the repertoire was profiled, and TCRdb retains in-frame clones only, with some absent. This sample has some 130,000 clones, with over 60% found just once. The sequencing input was PBMCs. Every receptor here comes from a middle-aged man in good health and CMV-seronegative.

The chain joins TRBV11-3 to TRBJ2-5; TRBD2 matches at 7 bases. V was pared by 0 bases and J by 2 bases, with 9 bases of the junction left unmatched. The CDR3 is made up of 17 amino acids. The germline CDR1 and CDR2 sequences are SGHNT and YENEEA. CDR3 residues: CASSLDSGRGIQETQYF. CDR3 in DNA: TGTGCCAGCAGCTTAGATTCGGGGCGGGGGATTCAAGAGACCCAGTACTTC.

The chain combines TRBV30 with TRBJ2-3, with D tentatively TRBD2 (6 bases). Germline V gene sequence: CDR1 GTSNPN, CDR2 SVGIG (reference sequence). This CDR3 spans 14 amino acids. V was cut by 3 bases and J by 2 bases, with 12 bases left in between. The CDR3 is CAWRWGGTTDTQYF. In DNA, the CDR3 is TGTGCCTGGAGGTGGGGCGGGACCACAGATACGCAGTATTTT.

The rearrangement uses TRBV7-2 and TRBJ1-4; D not certain. The CDR3 extends over 14 amino acids. CDR1 is SGHTA, CDR2 FQGNSA, per germline. The V end was cut by 3 bases, the J end by 3 bases, with 8 bases between. CDR3 region: CASSLGRANEKLFF. The CDR3 DNA sequence: TGTGCCAGCAGCTTGGGGAGGGCTAATGAAAAACTGTTTTTT.

The J gene is TRBJ2-1, the V gene TRBV7-2; possibly TRBD1 for D (5 bases). The CDR3 totals 16 residues. Trimming shortened V by 1 base and J by 1 base, and 11 bases separated the two germline ends. CDR1 SGHTA and CDR2 FQGNSA come from the germline V gene. The CDR3 is CASSLEGARSYNEQFF. In DNA, the CDR3 is TGTGCCAGCAGCTTAGAAGGGGCTAGGTCCTACAATGAGCAGTTCTTC.

V usage is TRBV6-5 and J usage is TRBJ2-7; D gene ambiguous. The germline CDR1 and CDR2 sequences are MNHEY and SVGAGI. V lost 2 bases and J lost 2, with 10 bases in between. The CDR3 runs to 14 residues. The CDR3 region is CASSYGLTTYEQYF. Here the CDR3 DNA reads TGTGCCAGCAGTTACGGGCTTACAACCTACGAGCAGTACTTC.

V and J are TRBV11-2 and TRBJ2-7, with 7 bases aligning to TRBD2. The CDR3 is 14 amino acids. Trimming at V came to 6 bases and at J to 0 bases, leaving 5 bases not matched to a gene. Germline-derived CDR1 and CDR2 are SGHAT and FQNNGV. The CDR3 protein is CASSYGLVSYEQYF. DNA for the CDR3: TGTGCCAGCAGTTACGGACTAGTCTCCTACGAGCAGTACTTC. Using reference TRBV11-2 and TRBJ2-7 for the parts outside the CDR3, the full variable domain is EAGVAQSPRYKIIEKRQSVAFWCNPISGHATLYWYQQILGQGPKLLIQFQNNGVVDDSQLPKDRFSAERLKGVDSTLKIQPAKLEDSAVYLCASSYGLVSYEQYFGPGTRLTVT.

The chain carries TRBV7-3 and TRBJ1-2, with a tentative D call TRBD1 (6 bases). V lost 1 base to trimming and J lost 3 bases, with 9 bases between them. Germline V lookup: CDR1 SGHTA, CDR2 FQGTGA. The CDR3 length is 14 residues. The chain's CDR3 is CASSLMPGDYGYTF. In DNA, the CDR3 is TGTGCCAGCAGCTTAATGCCAGGGGACTATGGCTACACCTTC.

This chain links TRBV19 with TRBJ1-1; possible D gene TRBD1, 6 bases. Germline-derived CDR1 and CDR2 are LNHDA and SQIVND (reference sequence). CDR3 size: 18 residues. Trimming cost V 1 base and J 6 bases, with 24 bases left between them. The CDR3 DNA reads as TGTGCCAGTAGTATAGGGGGGACAACCATTAGGTTAACACCTGAAGCTTTCTTT. Protein sequence: CASSIGGTTIRLTPEAFF.

The genes are TRBV5-1 and TRBJ2-1, with 7 bases matching TRBD2. J gave up 7 bases and V 4 bases, and 14 bases lay outside the gene matches. This CDR3 comprises 16 residues. CDR1 is SGHRS, CDR2 YFSETQ, per germline. The DNA of the CDR3 is TGCGCCAGCAGCATGACACCGGGACTACTTGGAAATGAGCAGTTCTTC. As protein: CASSMTPGLLGNEQFF.

The V call is TRBV18, the J call TRBJ2-6, with a weak D call TRBD1 (6 bases). Germline CDR1 KGHSH, CDR2 LQKENI. The V end lost 2 bases, the J end lost 0 bases, and 11 bases lay between the germline ends. This CDR3 comprises 17 residues. The CDR3 DNA follows: TGTGCCAGCTCACCAACCGACAGGAGCTCTGGGGCCAACGTCCTGACTTTC. Its translation is CASSPTDRSSGANVLTF. Complete variable domain (other parts from reference TRBV18 and TRBJ2-6): NAGVMQNPRHLVRRRGQEARLRCSPMKGHSHVYWYRQLPEEGLKFMVYLQKENIIDESGMPKERFSAEFPKEGPSILRIQQVVRGDSAAYFCASSPTDRSSGANVLTFGAGSRLTVL.

The table lists this clone with a count of one. The gene calls are TRBV28 and TRBJ2-7; 9 nucleotides agree with TRBD1. Trimming removed 8 bases from V and 4 bases from J; junction bases left unmatched: 6. This CDR3 has 13 residues. Germline CDR1 is MDHEN and CDR2 is SYDVKM. The CDR3 DNA sequence: TGTGCCAGCGGGGTAGGACAGGGGTACGAGCAGTACTTC. As protein: CASGVGQGYEQYF.

The table lists this clone with a few counts. V and J are TRBV5-6 and TRBJ2-1; tentatively, D is TRBD2 (7 bases). V dropped 10 bases and J dropped 2 bases, with 16 bases sitting between them. This CDR3 is 14 amino acids long. Germline V CDR1 and CDR2: SGHDT, YYEEEE. CDR3 loop: CALGGAVTYNEQFF. The CDR3 nucleotides read TGTGCCCTTGGGGGGGCCGTAACCTACAATGAGCAGTTCTTC.

This chain connects TRBV10-3 to TRBJ2-5; 15 bases agree with TRBD2. The J segment lost 3 bases and the V segment lost 5 bases, leaving 4 bases of the junction unmatched. The CDR3 loop spans 16 amino acids. The germline V gene encodes CDR1 ENHRY and CDR2 SYGVKD. The CDR3 nucleotides read TGTGCCATCAGTCGGACTAGCGGGGGGGCCGAAGAGACCCAGTACTTC. Amino acids: CAISRTSGGAEETQYF.

The gene calls are TRBV7-9 and TRBJ1-1, with D uncertain. Germline CDR1 SEHNR, CDR2 FQNEAQ (reference sequence). This CDR3 has 12 residues. The V end was cut by 8 bases, the J end by 3 bases, with 10 bases between. DNA for the CDR3: TGTGCCAGCGCTGGGCTTGACACTGAAGCTTTCTTT. This translates into CASAGLDTEAFF.

CDR3 in amino acids: CASSLVTSGRPEETQYF. CDR3 coding DNA: TGTGCCAGCAGCTTGGTAACTAGCGGGAGGCCTGAAGAGACCCAGTACTTC. The chain joins TRBV5-6 to TRBJ2-5, with 12 bases matching TRBD2. Germline assignment: CDR1 SGHDT and CDR2 YYEEEE. CDR3 size: 17 residues. The V gene end was trimmed by 0 bases and the J gene end by 3 bases; junction bases not matched to a gene: 6.

The chain joins TRBV27 to TRBJ2-7; D possibly corresponds to TRBD2 (6 bases). Deletions cut 6 bases from V and 6 bases from J, with 18 bases between. Germline V lookup: CDR1 MNHEY, CDR2 SMNVEV (reference sequence). The CDR3 has 14 amino acids. The CDR3 loop is CASRLLGGTGEQYF. The CDR3 bases are TGTGCCAGCAGACTGCTCGGGGGTACGGGCGAGCAGTACTTC.

The chain recombines TRBV9 with TRBJ1-4, with D unclear. The CDR3 length is 14 residues. Germline CDR1 reads SGDLS; CDR2 reads YYNGEE. Trimming left V 1 base short and J 8 bases short, with 12 bases between. CDR3 loop: CASSVSVQSEKLFF. CDR3 nucleotide sequence: TGTGCCAGCAGCGTATCGGTCCAATCCGAAAAACTGTTTTTT. Full variable domain (missing parts from reference TRBV9 and TRBJ1-4): DSGVTQTPKHLITATGQRVTLRCSPRSGDLSVYWYQQSLDQGLQFLIQYYNGEERAKGNILERFSAQQFPDLHSELNLSSLELGDSALYFCASSVSVQSEKLFFGSGTQLSVL.

The rearrangement uses TRBV6-5 and TRBJ2-7; weak D call: TRBD1 (6 bases). The V gene lost 10 bases and the J gene lost 3 bases, with 13 bases spanning the gap. CDR3 length: 12 residues. The V gene's germline CDR1 is MNHEY and CDR2 SVGAGI. The CDR3 is CATRQDHYEQYF. The CDR3 DNA is TGTGCCACCCGACAGGACCACTACGAGCAGTACTTC.

This chain links TRBV5-4 with TRBJ2-1; 12 bases agree with TRBD2. The CDR3 contains 16 residues. Germline CDR1 is SGHNT and CDR2 is YYREEE (reference sequence). The trim removed 4 bases at V and 5 bases at J, leaving 7 bases unmatched. CDR3: CASSRGTSGPNNEQFF. DNA of the CDR3: TGTGCCAGCAGCCGCGGGACTAGCGGGCCCAACAATGAGCAGTTCTTC.

This clone was seen more than once but under ten times. This sequence joins TRBV6-5 and TRBJ1-3; D is undetermined. Germline V gene data show CDR1 as MNHEY and CDR2 as SVGAGI. The CDR3 runs to 13 residues. Trimming took 5 bases from V and 4 from J, leaving 9 bases between them. CDR3 in amino acids: CASSPITGNTIYF. As DNA, the CDR3 is TGTGCCAGCAGTCCTATTACGGGAAACACCATATATTTT.

In the case of this clone: Other nucleotide sequences from this sample produce the same CDR3. V gene TRBV19 combines with J gene TRBJ2-6; possibly TRBD2 for D (5 bases). V shed 6 bases and J shed 0 bases, with 9 bases lying between them. Looked up from germline, CDR1 is LNHDA and CDR2 is SQIVND (reference sequence). This CDR3 region has 15 residues. In nucleotides, the CDR3 is TGTGCCAGTAGAAGAGGGAGCTCTGGGGCCAACGTCCTGACTTTC. Protein: CASRRGSSGANVLTF. Full variable domain (rest looked up from reference TRBV19 and TRBJ2-6): DGGITQSPKYLFRKEGQNVTLSCEQNLNHDAMYWYRQDPGQGLRLIYYSQIVNDFQKGDIAEGYSVSREKKESFPLTVTSAQKNPTAFYLCASRRGSSGANVLTFGAGSRLTVL.

The chain recombines TRBV19 with TRBJ1-4; D call uncertain. With 1 base removed from V and 0 bases from J, the gap between germline ends came to 6 bases. CDR1 LNHDA and CDR2 SQIVND come from the germline V gene (reference sequence). The CDR3 is made up of 15 amino acids. In DNA, the CDR3 is TGTGCCAGTAGTATAGGACAAGCAACTAATGAAAAACTGTTTTTT. Translating gives CASSIGQATNEKLFF.

The CDR3 spells CASSQEGPGEQYF. In nucleotides, the CDR3 is TGCGCCAGCAGCCAAGAGGGGCCCGGCGAGCAGTACTTC. J is TRBJ2-7 and V is TRBV4-1, with TRBD1 as a possible D gene (5 bases). Looked up from germline, CDR1 is MGHRA and CDR2 is YSYEKL. V was shortened by 0 bases and J by 6 bases, with 9 bases between the two germline ends. The CDR3 has 13 residues.

This rearrangement joins TRBV30 to TRBJ2-7; D unresolved. CDR3 length: 13 amino acids. V was cut by 0 bases and J by 3 bases, with 9 bases left in between. Germline V CDR1 and CDR2: GTSNPN, SVGIG (reference sequence). CDR3 region: CAWSVLGGYEQYF. CDR3 in DNA: TGTGCCTGGAGTGTTCTCGGCGGCTACGAGCAGTACTTC.

The gene calls are TRBV27 and TRBJ2-1, with TRBD1 matching 9 bases. This CDR3 is built from 15 residues. In germline, CDR1 is MNHEY, CDR2 SMNVEV (reference sequence). The trim removed 8 bases at V and 4 bases at J, leaving 9 bases unmatched. The CDR3 region has the DNA TGTGCCAGCCGGGCCGGGACAGGGCCTTACAATGAGCAGTTCTTC. Its protein is CASRAGTGPYNEQFF.

This clone has only one observation. This chain uses TRBV7-8 with TRBJ2-1; TRBD2 might be the D (6 bases). This CDR3 contains 18 residues. Trimming removed 5 bases at V and 3 bases at J, with 23 bases between. The germline V gene encodes CDR1 SGHVS and CDR2 FQNEAQ. The CDR3 loop reads CASSAAGRFRRGYNEQFF. The CDR3 DNA reads as TGTGCCAGCAGCGCGGCGGGGAGGTTCCGGCGGGGCTACAATGAGCAGTTCTTC.

In regard to this clone: In the same sample, other DNA sequences code for this CDR3. The chain couples TRBV9 to TRBJ1-5; D remains unclear. The CDR3 sequence is 13 residues long. Germline CDR1 and CDR2: SGDLS and YYNGEE. The germline V and J ends were trimmed by 1 base and 4 bases, with 6 bases remaining between them. Here the CDR3 reads CASSVRGNQPQHF. The CDR3 region has the DNA TGTGCCAGCAGCGTAAGAGGGAATCAGCCCCAGCATTTT.

V is TRBV7-2 and J is TRBJ1-5, with D uncertain. The CDR3 is 18 amino acids. V lost 3 bases and J lost 0, with 18 bases in between. Looked up from germline, CDR1 is SGHTA and CDR2 is FQGNSA. CDR3 DNA: TGTGCCAGCAGCTTCCGGCCCACAGTCGGTTATAGCAATCAGCCCCAGCATTTT. Translated: CASSFRPTVGYSNQPQHF.

The chain links TRBV5-1 to TRBJ1-2; D gene ambiguous. Trimming removed 6 bases at V and 4 bases at J, with 19 bases between. CDR3 length: 15 amino acids. The germline V gene encodes CDR1 SGHRS and CDR2 YFSETQ. The CDR3 DNA is TGCGCCAGCACCCTGGGAGAGGGCGGAGGCTATGGCTACACCTTC. It encodes CASTLGEGGGYGYTF.

CDR3 sequence (DNA): TGTGCCAGCTCACCACAACAGGTCACAGATACGCAGTATTTT. It yields the protein CASSPQQVTDTQYF. The J gene is TRBJ2-3, the V gene TRBV18, with D possibly being TRBD1 (5 bases). The CDR3 is 14 amino acids. Germline values: CDR1 KGHSH, CDR2 LQKENI. Trimming cost V 1 base and J 2 bases, with 7 bases left between them.

About this clone itself: The junction differs from germline at one of its ends, possibly a read error. V usage is TRBV11-1 and J usage is TRBJ1-6, with a tentative D call TRBD1 (6 bases). CDR1 is SGHAT and CDR2 is FQDESV in the germline V gene (reference sequence). This CDR3 region has 15 residues. In DNA form, the CDR3 reads TGTGCCAGCAGTTTAGTCAGGGGCGCCTATTCACCCCTCCACTTT. This encodes CASSLVRGAYSPLHF.